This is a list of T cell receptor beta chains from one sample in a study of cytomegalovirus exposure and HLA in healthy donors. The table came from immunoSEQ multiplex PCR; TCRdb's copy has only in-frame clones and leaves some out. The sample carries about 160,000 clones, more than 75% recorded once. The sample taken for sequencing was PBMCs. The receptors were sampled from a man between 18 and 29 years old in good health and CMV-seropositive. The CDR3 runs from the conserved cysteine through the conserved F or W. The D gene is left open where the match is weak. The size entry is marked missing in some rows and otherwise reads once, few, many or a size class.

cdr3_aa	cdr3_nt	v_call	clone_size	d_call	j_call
CASSGDTGSGNTIYF	TGTGCCAGCAGCGGGGACACCGGCTCTGGAAACACCATATATTTT	TRBV9	.	.	TRBJ1-3
CASSLTYEQYF	TGTGCCAGCAGCCTTACCTACGAGCAGTACTTC	TRBV6-1	few	.	TRBJ2-7
CASRAGTATDTQYF	TGTGCCAGCAGAGCCGGGACAGCCACAGATACGCAGTATTTT	TRBV6-1	.	TRBD1	TRBJ2-3
CASRTGSVETQYF	TGTGCCAGCAGAACAGGGTCTGTGGAGACCCAGTACTTC	TRBV6-6	.	.	TRBJ2-5
CASSLSRVEETQYF	TGTGCCAGCAGCTTGTCCAGGGTAGAGGAGACCCAGTACTTC	TRBV5-4	.	.	TRBJ2-5
CSSSLEVQQETQYF	TGTTCCAGCAGCTTAGAGGTACAGCAAGAGACCCAGTACTTC	TRBV7-9	.	.	TRBJ2-5
CASRGGGATDTQYF	TGTGCCAGCAGGGGCGGGGGGGCTACAGATACGCAGTATTTT	TRBV2	.	TRBD2	TRBJ2-3
CASAPGGPDNEKLFF	TGCGCCAGCGCCCCGGGGGGGCCGGATAATGAAAAACTGTTTTTT	TRBV5-1	.	.	TRBJ1-4
CASSLTGGISGANVLTF	TGCGCCAGCAGCTTGACAGGGGGAATCTCTGGGGCCAACGTCCTGACTTTC	TRBV5-1	few	TRBD1	TRBJ2-6
CASSPDRAGQETQYF	TGTGCCAGCAGCCCCGACCGGGCGGGCCAAGAGACCCAGTACTTC	TRBV5-6	.	.	TRBJ2-5
CASSYRELGGGANVLTF	TGCGCCAGCAGCTACCGGGAGCTCGGAGGGGGGGCCAACGTCCTGACTTTC	TRBV5-1	.	.	TRBJ2-6
CAWRPKGGVTEAFF	TGTGCCTGGAGACCAAAGGGCGGGGTCACTGAAGCTTTCTTT	TRBV30	.	.	TRBJ1-1
CASSLALGGQETQYF	TGCGCCAGCAGCTTGGCCCTGGGGGGGCAAGAGACCCAGTACTTC	TRBV5-1	.	TRBD2	TRBJ2-5
CASSDGTGNSPLHF	TGTGCCAGCAGCGACGGGACAGGGAATTCACCCCTCCACTTT	TRBV9	.	TRBD1	TRBJ1-6
CASSLWADYGYTF	TGTGCCAGCAGTTTATGGGCAGACTATGGCTACACCTTC	TRBV27	.	.	TRBJ1-2
CASTLTRNEQFF	TGTGCCAGCACTCTCACGCGCAATGAGCAGTTCTTC	TRBV6-6	.	.	TRBJ2-1
CASSGGAHNEKLFF	TGTGCCAGCAGCGGCGGGGCCCATAATGAAAAACTGTTTTTT	TRBV9	.	.	TRBJ1-4
CASGLVLQLQETQYF	TGTGCTAGTGGTTTGGTGCTGCAACTACAAGAGACCCAGTACTTC	TRBV12-5	.	.	TRBJ2-5
CASSPIGVSSYNEQFF	TGTGCCAGCAGCCCTATCGGGGTGAGCTCCTACAATGAGCAGTTCTTC	TRBV28	.	.	TRBJ2-1
CASSPSGGGASKTQYF	TGTGCCAGCAGCCCCAGCGGAGGGGGGGCGTCTAAGACCCAGTACTTC	TRBV9	.	.	TRBJ2-5
CASSPGQDHYGYTF	TGTGCCAGCTCACCCGGACAGGATCACTATGGCTACACCTTC	TRBV18	.	TRBD1	TRBJ1-2
CASSRTGIGNEKLFF	TGCGCCAGCAGCCGGACAGGAATAGGTAATGAAAAACTGTTTTTT	TRBV4-1	.	TRBD1	TRBJ1-4
CASSLEGVSYEQYF	TGTGCCAGCAGCTTAGAGGGGGTTTCCTACGAGCAGTACTTC	TRBV7-8	.	.	TRBJ2-7
CASSPPDSGNPIYF	TGTGCCAGCAGTCCCCCGGACTCTGGAAACCCCATATATTTT	TRBV6-6	.	.	TRBJ1-3
CASSLAGDGYTF	TGCGCCAGCAGCTTGGCAGGCGATGGCTACACCTTC	TRBV5-1	.	.	TRBJ1-2
CSVVSGSYEQYF	TGCAGCGTTGTCTCAGGATCCTACGAGCAGTACTTC	TRBV29-1	.	.	TRBJ2-7
CASSLRGTDNEKLFF	TGCGCCAGCAGCTTGCGTGGGACAGATAATGAAAAACTGTTTTTT	TRBV5-1	.	TRBD1	TRBJ1-4
CATSGQRSYEQYF	TGTGCCACCTCCGGACAGCGATCCTACGAGCAGTACTTC	TRBV11-3	.	.	TRBJ2-7
CASITQTSGAYEQYF	TGTGCCAGCATCACTCAGACTAGCGGGGCATACGAGCAGTACTTC	TRBV6-5	.	TRBD2	TRBJ2-7
CASSFRGTQYF	TGTGCCAGTAGTTTTCGGGGTACGCAGTATTTT	TRBV19	.	.	TRBJ2-3
CASSAFGGPTYEQYF	TGTGCCAGCAGTGCCTTCGGGGGACCAACCTACGAGCAGTACTTC	TRBV2	.	.	TRBJ2-7
CATSGLQTNEKLFF	TGTGCCACGTCGGGACTTCAAACTAATGAAAAACTGTTTTTT	TRBV15	.	.	TRBJ1-4